A single sample is the source of the 10 T cell receptor beta chains below, sequenced in a study of T cell responses to AZD1222 COVID-19 vaccine (TCRdb year 2021). Libraries were made using the immunoSEQ multiplex PCR assay. TCRdb obtained this table from immuneACCESS and retained in-frame rearrangements with V and J assigned. These tables miss some clones; where compared with another copy, unresolved V genes account for less than half of the shortfall, and the remainder is unexplained. The sample yields about 120,000 clones; around nine tenths were counted once. 1.5% to 2% of the sample comes from the top ten. Reading the label with the study, this specimen's time point is: about 28 days (+/-7) after the second vaccine dose. The starting material was peripheral blood, obtained 28 days after the second AZD1222 dose. These receptors were obtained from an adult who received the AZD1222 COVID-19 vaccine.

The chain couples TRBV7-2 to TRBJ1-3; 9 bases line up with TRBD1. The germline CDR1 and CDR2 sequences are SGHTA and FQGNSA. V dropped 5 bases and J dropped 2; count of bases not matched to a gene: 7. The CDR3 runs to 16 residues. The CDR3 nucleotides read TGTGCCAGCAGCATAAGCACAGGGGGCCCTGGAAACACCATATATTTT. Its protein is CASSISTGGPGNTIYF.

V is TRBV27 and J is TRBJ2-1, with 9 positions matching TRBD2. Germline-derived CDR1 and CDR2 are MNHEY and SMNVEV (reference sequence). CDR3 length: 15 residues. Unmatched junction bases numbered 6, after V lost 5 bases and J lost 4 bases. CDR3 DNA sequence: TGTGCCAGCAGTCCGAGCGGGAGGCATTACAATGAGCAGTTCTTC. This sequence encodes CASSPSGRHYNEQFF.

CDR3 in amino acids: CASSPIGFNSPLHF. The CDR3 coding sequence is TGTGCCAGCAGTCCCATTGGGTTCAATTCACCCCTCCACTTT. The rearrangement links TRBV6-5 to TRBJ1-6; D uncertain. Germline V gives CDR1 MNHEY, CDR2 SVGAGI. Between the trimmed V and J ends, which lost 5 bases and 7 bases, there was a span of 12 bases. The CDR3 spans 14 residues.

The chain links TRBV5-1 to TRBJ1-4, with a weak D call TRBD1 (5 bases). V shed 4 bases and J shed 8 bases, with 15 bases lying between them. This CDR3 is 14 amino acids long. CDR1 is SGHRS and CDR2 is YFSETQ in the germline V gene. CDR3 bases: TGCGCCAGCAGCCCTCGGGGGGTAGGGGAAAAACTGTTTTTT. Residues: CASSPRGVGEKLFF.

The chain couples TRBV7-8 to TRBJ2-7; TRBD1 agrees at 8 bases. V dropped 6 bases and J dropped 6; count of bases not matched to a gene: 10. Per germline, CDR1 SGHVS and CDR2 FQNEAQ. This CDR3 is 14 amino acids long. CDR3 residues: CASRGTGGGTEQYF. The CDR3 DNA is TGTGCCAGCAGAGGCACAGGGGGAGGAACCGAGCAGTACTTC.

V is TRBV5-1 and J is TRBJ2-3; D perhaps matches TRBD2 (6 bases). Deletions cut 3 bases from V and 8 bases from J, with 10 bases between. The CDR3 loop spans 12 amino acids. CDR1 and CDR2 (germline): SGHRS, YFSETQ. The CDR3 sequence is CASSSGEVTQYF. The CDR3 coding sequence is TGCGCCAGCAGCTCGGGGGAGGTTACGCAGTATTTT.

The chain has TRBV7-3 and TRBJ1-2; D is uncertain. From germline, CDR1 is SGHTA and CDR2 FQGTGA. The CDR3 has 15 amino acids. V was trimmed by 5 bases and J by 0 bases, leaving 13 bases between them. The CDR3 DNA reads TGTGCCAGCAGCCCTGACCCGACGTCTAACTATGGCTACACCTTC. This gives the protein CASSPDPTSNYGYTF.

The V gene is TRBV6-5, the J gene TRBJ1-2; D is unclear. There are 12 residues in the CDR3. CDR1 MNHEY and CDR2 SVGAGI come from the germline V gene. The ends were cut back, 4 bases at V and 4 bases at J, with 7 bases in the middle. The CDR3 DNA reads as TGTGCCAGCAGTTCCGCTCTCTATGGCTACACCTTC. Translated: CASSSALYGYTF.

The J gene is TRBJ2-7, the V gene TRBV9; 9 bases fit TRBD2. The germline CDR1 and CDR2 sequences are SGDLS and YYNGEE. The length of the CDR3 is 15 residues. V shed 4 bases, J shed 2 bases, and the junction held 7 bases outside the gene matches. CDR3 sequence: CASSPTGLATYEQYF. The CDR3 nucleotides are TGTGCCAGCAGCCCGACGGGACTAGCAACCTACGAGCAGTACTTC. The complete variable domain, with remaining parts taken from reference TRBV9 and TRBJ2-7, reads DSGVTQTPKHLITATGQRVTLRCSPRSGDLSVYWYQQSLDQGLQFLIQYYNGEERAKGNILERFSAQQFPDLHSELNLSSLELGDSALYFCASSPTGLATYEQYFGPGTRLTVT.

The chain links TRBV11-2 to TRBJ2-2; D is possibly TRBD2 (6 bases). The CDR3 spans 14 residues. Germline V gives CDR1 SGHAT, CDR2 FQNNGV. Trimming shortened V by 1 base and J by 6 bases, and 9 bases separated the two germline ends. Here the CDR3 DNA reads TGTGCCAGCAGCTTAGGCGGGGTGGCCGGGGAGCTGTTTTTT. It encodes CASSLGGVAGELFF.